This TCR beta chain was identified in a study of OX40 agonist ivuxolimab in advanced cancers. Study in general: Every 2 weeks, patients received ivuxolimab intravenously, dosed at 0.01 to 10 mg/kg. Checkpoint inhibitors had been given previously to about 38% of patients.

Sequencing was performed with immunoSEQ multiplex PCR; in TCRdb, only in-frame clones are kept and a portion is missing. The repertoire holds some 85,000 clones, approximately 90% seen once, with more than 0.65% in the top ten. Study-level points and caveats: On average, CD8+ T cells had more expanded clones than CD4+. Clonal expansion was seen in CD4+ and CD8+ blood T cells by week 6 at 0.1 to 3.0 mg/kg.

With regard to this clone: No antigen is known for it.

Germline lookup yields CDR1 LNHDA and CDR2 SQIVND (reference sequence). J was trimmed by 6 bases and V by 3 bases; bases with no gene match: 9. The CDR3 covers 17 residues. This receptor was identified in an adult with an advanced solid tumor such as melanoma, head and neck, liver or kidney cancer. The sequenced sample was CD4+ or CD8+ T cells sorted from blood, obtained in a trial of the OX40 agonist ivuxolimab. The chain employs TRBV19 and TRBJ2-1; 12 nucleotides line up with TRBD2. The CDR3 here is CASSMPSGTSGFNEQFF. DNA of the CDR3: TGTGCCAGTAGTATGCCCTCCGGGACTAGCGGGTTCAATGAGCAGTTCTTC. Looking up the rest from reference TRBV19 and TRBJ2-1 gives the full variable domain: DGGITQSPKYLFRKEGQNVTLSCEQNLNHDAMYWYRQDPGQGLRLIYYSQIVNDFQKGDIAEGYSVSREKKESFPLTVTSAQKNPTAFYLCASSMPSGTSGFNEQFFGPGTRLTVL.